Detailed here is one TCR beta chain. This record belongs to a study of blood T cell repertoires in COVID-19. Study overall: T cells, B-cell-depleted T cells, or PBMCs supplied cDNA or gDNA.

Participants had their cohort set by participant-reported clinical history. CDR3 length equals 14 residues. The V end was cut by 4 bases, the J end by 5 bases, with 15 bases between. CDR1 is SGHRS and CDR2 is YFSETQ in the germline V gene. This table comes from immunoSEQ multiplex PCR, and its TCRdb copy is limited to in-frame clones, with some not included. The sample lists 200,000 to 250,000 clones, around 80% occurring once. This chain links TRBV5-1 with TRBJ1-1; D call uncertain. This receptor was obtained from a man aged 40-49 years who had recovered from COVID-19. Sequencing was done on a sample of PBMCs or T cells enriched from blood (not recorded which). The CDR3 is CASSLRVSVTEAFF. The CDR3 DNA follows: TGCGCCAGCAGCCTACGGGTTTCGGTGACTGAAGCTTTCTTT.